This entry lists 11 T cell receptor beta chains sequenced from one sample in a study of chemoradiotherapy in HPV16-positive cancers. This table comes from immunoSEQ multiplex PCR, and its TCRdb copy is limited to in-frame clones, with some not included. Of tens of thousands of clones in the sample, about nine tenths were seen once. This material consisted of blood, taken from a patient who underwent chemoradiotherapy. Receptors originate from a human donor with HPV-associated anogenital cancer.

This clone showed up just once. This chain links TRBV30 with TRBJ2-1; no clear D gene. The CDR3 totals 14 residues. Deletions cut 0 bases from V and 4 bases from J, with 10 bases between. Germline V gene lookup returns CDR1 GTSNPN and CDR2 SVGIG (reference sequence). The CDR3 sequence: CAWSVGRVYNEQFF. The DNA for the CDR3 is TGTGCCTGGAGTGTGGGCCGGGTTTACAATGAGCAGTTCTTC.

This clone was observed a few times. The genes are TRBV29-1 and TRBJ2-3; TRBD1 agrees at 7 bases. Germline trimming cut 5 bases from V and 0 bases from J; bases unmatched to any gene: 8. CDR1 is SQVTM and CDR2 is ANQGSEA in the germline V gene. CDR3 size: 15 residues. The CDR3 DNA sequence: TGCAGCGTTTCTATGACAGGGCTTAGCACAGATACGCAGTATTTT. This encodes CSVSMTGLSTDTQYF.

The chain links TRBV5-1 to TRBJ1-1, with D hard to call. V lost 0 bases and J lost 4, with 13 bases in between. The CDR3 length is 15 residues. Per germline, CDR1 SGHRS and CDR2 YFSETQ. The CDR3 loop reads CASSLGPGRSTEAFF. The CDR3 DNA reads as TGCGCCAGCAGCTTGGGACCGGGGAGGAGCACTGAAGCTTTCTTT.

The CDR3 sequence: CASSSTGGTQPQHF. For the CDR3, the DNA is TGTGCCAGCAGCTCGACGGGGGGTACTCAGCCCCAGCATTTT. This chain uses TRBV11-2 with TRBJ1-5, with a tentative D call TRBD1 (5 bases). V was cut by 4 bases and J by 6 bases, with 13 bases left in between. CDR3 size: 14 residues. CDR1 and CDR2 from the germline V gene are SGHAT and FQNNGV.

As regards this clone: Other DNA sequences in this specimen translate into the identical CDR3. This chain uses TRBV29-1 with TRBJ2-7, with D unclear. The ends were cut back, 5 bases at V and 1 base at J, with 9 bases in the middle. This CDR3 region has 12 residues. The germline V gene has CDR1 SQVTM and CDR2 ANQGSEA. CDR3 residues: CSVKPGSYEQYF. The CDR3 DNA sequence: TGCAGCGTTAAGCCAGGATCCTACGAGCAGTACTTC.

V and J are TRBV7-2 and TRBJ2-5, with a tentative D call TRBD2 (5 bases). The CDR3 has 12 amino acids. Deletions cut 5 bases from V and 5 bases from J, with 9 bases between. Germline CDR1 reads SGHTA; CDR2 reads FQGNSA. The CDR3 region has the DNA TGTGCCAGCAGCCCAGCGGAGGAGACCCAGTACTTC. Translation: CASSPAEETQYF.

The chain joins TRBV19 to TRBJ1-1, with D possibly TRBD1 on 6 matching bases. Germline V CDR1 and CDR2: LNHDA, SQIVND (reference sequence). CDR3 size: 15 residues. With 5 bases removed from V and 0 bases from J, the gap between germline ends came to 13 bases. CDR3 loop: CASSATGEMNTEAFF. The CDR3 coding sequence is TGTGCCAGTAGTGCGACAGGAGAGATGAACACTGAAGCTTTCTTT.

The CDR3 DNA sequence: TGTGCCAGCAGCCAGGACGGAGAGGGTGAGCAGTTCTTC. Translating it yields CASSQDGEGEQFF. The chain is built from TRBV11-3 and TRBJ2-1; D perhaps matches TRBD2 (5 bases). CDR1 is SGHNT and CDR2 is YENEEA in the germline V gene. Trimming pared 5 bases from V and 9 bases from J, leaving 14 bases between. The CDR3 covers 13 residues.

The rearrangement links TRBV9 to TRBJ2-2; D is uncertain. CDR3 size: 15 residues. Trimming took 0 bases from V and 1 from J, leaving 7 bases between them. The germline V gene has CDR1 SGDLS and CDR2 YYNGEE. The CDR3 bases are TGTGCCAGCAGCGTAGTGGCGCTGAACACCGGGGAGCTGTTTTTT. Encoded protein: CASSVVALNTGELFF.

This sequence joins TRBV7-8 and TRBJ2-3; D possibly corresponds to TRBD2 (5 bases). Germline-derived CDR1 and CDR2 are SGHVS and FQNEAQ. The V end was cut by 4 bases, the J end by 0 bases, with 11 bases between. The CDR3 contains 15 residues. The CDR3 DNA reads TGTGCCAGCAGCTCTAGAGGGCAGAGCACAGATACGCAGTATTTT. Translated, it gives CASSSRGQSTDTQYF.

The chain links TRBV7-3 to TRBJ2-5; D uncertain. The CDR3 runs to 13 residues. In germline, CDR1 is SGHTA, CDR2 FQGTGA. Trimming left V 5 bases short and J 5 bases short, with 12 bases between. The CDR3 DNA sequence: TGTGCCAGCAGCCTGCGGACGAGCGAGACCCAGTACTTC. Translated: CASSLRTSETQYF. Filled out from reference TRBV7-3 and TRBJ2-5, the complete variable domain reads GAGVSQTPSNKVTEKGKYVELRCDPISGHTALYWYRQSLGQGPEFLIYFQGTGAADDSGLPNDRFFAVRPEGSVSTLKIQRTERGDSAVYLCASSLRTSETQYFGPGTRLLVL.